Listed below are T cell receptor beta chains from one sample, sequenced in a study of post-analysis software for immune sequencing data. TCRdb redid the calling of the PCR reads with MiXCR, one entry per CDR3 protein. Here the sample spans roughly 870,000 distinct CDR3 sequences, around 53% being singletons. The specimen was blood. These TCRs come from a girl between 5 and 17 years old with multiple sclerosis. CDR3s include the opening cysteine and the closing phenylalanine or tryptophan.

v_call,j_call,cdr3_aa
TRBV7-3,TRBJ2-1,CASSQERLNEQFF
TRBV5-1,TRBJ1-2,CASSLAEGAFGYTF
TRBV29-1,TRBJ2-1,CSAGTGLYNEQFF
TRBV3-1,TRBJ1-2,CASSQVGPRYGYTF
TRBV15,-,CATSRGTSGGHQETQYF
TRBV14,TRBJ1-1,CASSQAGTGIQAFF
TRBV29-1,TRBJ1-2,CSVEFLDGRYGYTF
TRBV6-6,TRBJ1-2,CASSYRGRGRVDYGYTF
TRBV27,TRBJ1-2,CASSLPGNGYTF
TRBV10-3,TRBJ2-5,CATTGEAQTKMETQYF
TRBV12-3/TRBV12-4,TRBJ1-6,CASSFRVSYNSPLHF
TRBV27,TRBJ2-6,CASSPTSTGLGANVLTF
TRBV10-3,TRBJ1-6,CASKDRDTTINSPLHF
TRBV9,TRBJ2-7,CASSASQTVEQGAVDEQYF
TRBV20-1,TRBJ2-3,CSATLIAGQDTQYF
TRBV5-1,-,CASSLEGQNSYNEQYF
TRBV19,TRBJ2-1,CASKVSGFDNEQFF
TRBV12-3/TRBV12-4,TRBJ1-1,CASSFYRADTEAFF
TRBV20-1,TRBJ1-1,CSASQGRTEAFF
TRBV29-1,TRBJ2-4,CSVEGAWGYENIQYF
TRBV6-6,TRBJ1-2,CASSSTRIGGYGYTF
TRBV9,TRBJ1-2,CASSVGDRGQNYGYTF
TRBV29-1,TRBJ2-2,CSVGDGELFF
TRBV7-3,-,CASSLNWGPTSGYEQYF
TRBV9,TRBJ2-3,CASSASSGGAGTDTQYF
TRBV7-9,TRBJ2-1,CASSLGVRSAIQFF
TRBV7-9,TRBJ1-4,CASSPSGRNEELFF
TRBV25-1,TRBJ2-7,CASSPHGTGGYVGYEQYF
TRBV20-1,TRBJ2-7,CSAYDRGQPYEQYF
TRBV25-1,TRBJ2-7,CASADGGGPEQYF
TRBV7-2,TRBJ2-1,CASSRVGPNPYNEQFF
TRBV29-1,TRBJ2-1,CSVEQDLQWEQFF
TRBV6-1,TRBJ1-1,CASNPGQVARNTEAFF
TRBV5-1,TRBJ2-6,CASSLLGVGLGRSRNVLTF
TRBV5-6,TRBJ2-3,CASSPRLAGGPDTQYF
TRBV6-2/TRBV6-3,TRBJ1-2,CASSYAGDGHTF
TRBV29-1,TRBJ1-5,CSVVITGGSNQPQHF
TRBV12-3/TRBV12-4,TRBJ2-1,CASSLLAGPRHEQFF
TRBV10-3,TRBJ2-3,CAISGARQPDTQYF
TRBV20-1,TRBJ1-5,CSAQEGGTGGQPQHF
TRBV12-3/TRBV12-4,-,CASRLREEGETQYF
TRBV7-7,TRBJ2-3,CASSLVGTEADTQYF
TRBV5-1,TRBJ2-5,CASSLDPRGETQYF